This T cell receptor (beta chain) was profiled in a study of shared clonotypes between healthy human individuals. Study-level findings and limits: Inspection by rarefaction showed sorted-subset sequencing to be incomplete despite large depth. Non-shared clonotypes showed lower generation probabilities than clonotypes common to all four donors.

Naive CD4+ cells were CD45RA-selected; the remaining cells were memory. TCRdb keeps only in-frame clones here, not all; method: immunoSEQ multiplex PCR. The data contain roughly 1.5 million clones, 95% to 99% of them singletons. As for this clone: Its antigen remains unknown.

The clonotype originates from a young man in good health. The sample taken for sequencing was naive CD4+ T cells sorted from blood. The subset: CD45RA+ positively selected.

The CDR3 coding sequence is TGTGCCAGCAGCTTAGGGACAGGACTCACAGATACGCAGTATTTT. The encoded protein is CASSLGTGLTDTQYF. This sequence joins TRBV7-9 and TRBJ2-3, with TRBD1 matching 7 bases. The germline V gene has CDR1 SEHNR and CDR2 FQNEAQ (reference sequence). Losses at the gene ends were 1 base for V and 2 bases for J; bases not matched to a gene: 3. The CDR3 runs to 15 residues.